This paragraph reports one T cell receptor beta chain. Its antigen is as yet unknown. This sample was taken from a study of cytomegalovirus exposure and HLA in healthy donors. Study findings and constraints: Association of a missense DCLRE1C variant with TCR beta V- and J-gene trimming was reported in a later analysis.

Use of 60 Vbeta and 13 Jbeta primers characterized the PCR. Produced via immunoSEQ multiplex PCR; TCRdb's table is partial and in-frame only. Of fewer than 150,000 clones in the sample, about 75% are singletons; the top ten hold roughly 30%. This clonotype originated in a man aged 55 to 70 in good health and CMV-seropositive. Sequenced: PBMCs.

CDR3 DNA sequence: TGCGCCAGCAGCTTGATCCAGGCAACTAATGAAAAACTGTTTTTT. This encodes CASSLIQATNEKLFF. V gene TRBV5-1 combines with J gene TRBJ1-4; D is ambiguous. The CDR3 contains 15 residues. V was clipped by 1 base and J by 0 bases, with 7 bases between them. Germline CDR1 is SGHRS and CDR2 is YFSETQ.